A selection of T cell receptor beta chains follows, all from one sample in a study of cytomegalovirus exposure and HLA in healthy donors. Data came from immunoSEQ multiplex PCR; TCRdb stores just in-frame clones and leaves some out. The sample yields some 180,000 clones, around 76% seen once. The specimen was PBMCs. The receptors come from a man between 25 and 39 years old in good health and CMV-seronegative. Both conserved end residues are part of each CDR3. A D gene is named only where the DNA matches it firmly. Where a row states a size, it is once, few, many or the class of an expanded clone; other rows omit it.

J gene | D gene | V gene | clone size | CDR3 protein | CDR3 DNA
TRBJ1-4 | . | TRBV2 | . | CASSGRGVQPNEKLFF | TGTGCCAGCAGTGGCCGCGGGGTACAGCCTAATGAAAAACTGTTTTTT
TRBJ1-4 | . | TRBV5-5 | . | CASSLKGAANEKLFF | TGTGCCAGCAGCTTGAAAGGGGCGGCTAATGAAAAACTGTTTTTT
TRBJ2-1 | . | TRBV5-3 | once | CARSSTLAVSYNEQFF | TGTGCCAGAAGCTCAACTCTAGCAGTTTCCTACAATGAGCAGTTCTTC
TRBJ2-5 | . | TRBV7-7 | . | CASSFRGGETQYF | TGTGCCAGCAGCTTTAGGGGGGGAGAGACCCAGTACTTC
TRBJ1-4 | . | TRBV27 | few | CASSLLVAGRGEKLFF | TGTGCCAGCAGTTTATTAGTAGCAGGGAGGGGTGAAAAACTGTTTTTT
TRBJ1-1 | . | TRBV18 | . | CASSPPTGNTEAFF | TGTGCCAGCTCACCACCGACAGGAAACACTGAAGCTTTCTTT
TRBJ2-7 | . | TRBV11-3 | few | CASSIGQSSYEQYF | TGTGCCAGCAGCATAGGACAAAGCTCCTACGAGCAGTACTTC
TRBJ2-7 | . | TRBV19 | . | CASSILGASYEQYF | TGTGCCAGTAGTATTCTGGGGGCGTCCTACGAGCAGTACTTC
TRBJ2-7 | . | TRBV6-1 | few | CASSDRGEQYF | TGTGCCAGCAGTGACAGGGGCGAGCAGTACTTC
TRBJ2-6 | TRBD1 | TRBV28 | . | CASRTDRGPTGANVLTF | TGTGCCAGCAGGACGGACAGGGGGCCTACTGGGGCCAACGTCCTGACTTTC
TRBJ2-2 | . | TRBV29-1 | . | CSVDRGADNTGELFF | TGCAGCGTTGATAGAGGTGCAGATAACACCGGGGAGCTGTTTTTT
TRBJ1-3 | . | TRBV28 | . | CVIGGQRNTIYF | TGTGTCATAGGGGGTCAGAGAAACACCATATATTTT
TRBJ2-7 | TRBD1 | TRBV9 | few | CASSGQGAREQYF | TGTGCCAGCAGCGGACAGGGGGCGCGGGAGCAGTACTTC
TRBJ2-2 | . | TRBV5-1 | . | CASSWKWEANTGELFF | TGCGCCAGCAGCTGGAAGTGGGAGGCCAACACCGGGGAGCTGTTTTTT
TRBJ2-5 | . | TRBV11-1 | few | CASSFVRGSQETQYF | TGTGCCAGCAGCTTTGTTAGGGGCTCCCAAGAGACCCAGTACTTC
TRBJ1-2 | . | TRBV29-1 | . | CSVVKLGAGQDYTF | TGCAGCGTTGTCAAACTGGGGGCAGGCCAGGACTACACCTTC
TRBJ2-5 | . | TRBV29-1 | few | CSVRGSQETQYF | TGCAGCGTCCGAGGAAGCCAAGAGACCCAGTACTTC
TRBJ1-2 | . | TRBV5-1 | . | CASSDKPGLNYGYTF | TGCGCCAGCAGCGATAAACCGGGACTAAACTATGGCTACACCTTC
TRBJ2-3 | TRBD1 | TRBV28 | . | CASSRPQGARADTQYF | TGTGCCAGCAGTCGACCACAGGGGGCCCGGGCGGATACGCAGTATTTT
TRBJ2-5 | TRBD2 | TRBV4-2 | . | CASSQGLASWETQYF | TGTGCCAGCAGCCAAGGACTAGCGAGTTGGGAGACCCAGTACTTC
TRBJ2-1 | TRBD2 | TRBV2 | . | CASRTSGLGGNEQFF | TGTGCCAGCAGGACTAGCGGGCTGGGAGGGAATGAGCAGTTCTTC
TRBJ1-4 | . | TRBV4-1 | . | CASSQGGATNEKLFF | TGCGCCAGCAGCCAAGGCGGGGCAACTAATGAAAAACTGTTTTTT
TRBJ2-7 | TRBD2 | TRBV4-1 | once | CASSQGLAGAPYEQYF | TGCGCCAGCAGCCAGGGACTAGCGGGGGCTCCCTACGAGCAGTACTTC
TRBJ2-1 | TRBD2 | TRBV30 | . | CAWSPLAGPYNEQFF | TGTGCCTGGAGTCCGCTAGCGGGCCCATACAATGAGCAGTTCTTC
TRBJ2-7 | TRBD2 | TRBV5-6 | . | CASSLGLAGVGEQYF | TGTGCCAGCAGCTTGGGACTAGCGGGAGTTGGCGAGCAGTACTTC
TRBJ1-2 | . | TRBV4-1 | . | CASSHPAGNYGYTF | TGCGCCAGCAGCCACCCGGCGGGGAACTATGGCTACACCTTC
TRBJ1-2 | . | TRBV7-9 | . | CASSLLLGNYGYTF | TGTGCCAGCAGCTTACTCCTCGGTAACTATGGCTACACCTTC
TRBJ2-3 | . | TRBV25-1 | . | CASSRGDSTDTQYF | TGTGCCAGCAGCAGGGGGGACAGCACAGATACGCAGTATTTT
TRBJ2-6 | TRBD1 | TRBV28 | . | CASMGDRGFAGANVLTF | TGTGCCAGCATGGGGGACAGGGGTTTTGCTGGGGCCAACGTCCTGACTTTC
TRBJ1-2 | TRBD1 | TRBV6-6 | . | CASSYYGQGDYGYTF | TGTGCCAGCAGTTACTATGGACAGGGGGATTATGGCTACACCTTC
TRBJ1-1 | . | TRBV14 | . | CASSQVAGFGEAFF | TGTGCCAGCAGCCAAGTTGCGGGATTTGGTGAAGCTTTCTTT
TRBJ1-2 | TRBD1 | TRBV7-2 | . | CASSKDRFSGYTF | TGTGCCAGCAGCAAGGACAGGTTCTCTGGCTACACCTTC
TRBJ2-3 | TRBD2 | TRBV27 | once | CASSLLAGGPTDTQYF | TGTGCCAGCAGTCTACTAGCGGGAGGACCCACAGATACGCAGTATTTT
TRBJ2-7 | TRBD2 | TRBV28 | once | CASRSSGSKSSEQYF | TGTGCCAGCCGAAGTAGCGGGAGTAAATCAAGCGAGCAGTACTTC
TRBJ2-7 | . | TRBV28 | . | CASSPPGVRAYEQYF | TGTGCCAGCAGTCCCCCAGGGGTGAGGGCCTACGAGCAGTACTTC
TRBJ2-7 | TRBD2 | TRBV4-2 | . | CASSPGTSGREYEQYF | TGTGCCAGCAGCCCGGGGACTAGCGGGAGGGAATACGAGCAGTACTTC
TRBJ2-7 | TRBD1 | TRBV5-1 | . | CASSRTGTGSYEQYF | TGCGCCAGCAGCCGGACCGGGACAGGATCCTACGAGCAGTACTTC
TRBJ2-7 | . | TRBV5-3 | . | CARSFPTSYNSYEQYF | TGTGCCAGAAGCTTCCCAACTTCTTATAACTCCTACGAGCAGTACTTC
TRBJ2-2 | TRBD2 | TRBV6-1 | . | CASSEQPSGSNTGELFF | TGTGCCAGCAGTGAACAGCCCAGCGGGAGTAATACCGGGGAGCTGTTTTTT
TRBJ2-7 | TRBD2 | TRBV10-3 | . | CAITPTSATALEQYF | TGTGCCATCACCCCTACTAGCGCAACCGCCCTCGAGCAGTACTTC
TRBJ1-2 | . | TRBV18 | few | CASSPQVGSNYGYTF | TGTGCCAGCTCACCACAGGTGGGCTCTAACTATGGCTACACCTTC
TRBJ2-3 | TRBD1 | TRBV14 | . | CASTPSGQGAGDTQYF | TGTGCCAGCACCCCATCCGGACAGGGGGCAGGGGATACGCAGTATTTT
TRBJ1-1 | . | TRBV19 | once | CASRGQFSEAFF | TGTGCCAGTCGTGGACAGTTCTCTGAAGCTTTCTTT
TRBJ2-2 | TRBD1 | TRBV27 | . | CASRLRLGQDYTGELFF | TGTGCCAGCAGGCTTAGGCTGGGACAGGATTACACCGGGGAGCTGTTTTTT